This TCR beta chain was obtained from a study of blood T cell repertoires in COVID-19. Under the authors' procedure: Scientists estimated how many nucleated cells there were by amplifying reference gene primers. Produced via immunoSEQ multiplex PCR; TCRdb's table is partial and in-frame only. D and trimming come from the DNA, and the V and J calls and clone size come from that table. The data show around 300,000 clones, 90% seen once. Participant-given clinical history determined each cohort assignment. This CDR3 region has 13 residues. Germline lookup yields CDR1 SGHAT and CDR2 FQNNGV. Trimming stripped 1 base from V and 6 bases from J, with 9 bases between.

The chain has TRBV11-2 and TRBJ1-2; the D is unclear. This receptor was obtained from a woman between 18 and 30 years old with acute COVID-19. Source material: PBMCs or T cells enriched from blood (not recorded which). CDR3 DNA: TGTGCCAGCAGCTTAGTCCCGGTCCATGGCTACACCTTC. Protein product: CASSLVPVHGYTF.